This is a list of T cell receptor beta chains from one sample in a study of blood T cells in healthy people across ages. TCRdb independently ran MiXCR on the 5' RACE reads; one entry per CDR3 protein. Of 750,000 to 1,000,000 distinct CDR3 sequences listed, roughly 28% were seen once; the top ten hold more than 8.5%. These data also featured in a second study, about T cells of mothers and their children.

The source material was blood. These receptors originate from a woman aged 40 to 50 in good health. The conserved cysteine and the conserved F or W are not part of the CDR3 here. The order of the fields is V gene, clone size, CDR3 length, CDR3 protein. Part of the rows lack a size; the others show once, few, many or a class for expanded clones.

v_call: TRBV5-1; clone_size: -; cdr3_length: 14; cdr3_aa: ASSLEQGTSYYGYT
v_call: TRBV7-2; clone_size: many; cdr3_length: 11; cdr3_aa: ASSFRQGGEQY
v_call: TRBV11-3; clone_size: -; cdr3_length: 11; cdr3_aa: ASSLDSQGAQY
v_call: TRBV6-1; clone_size: few; cdr3_length: 12; cdr3_aa: ASSEGGGLETQY
v_call: TRBV6-6; clone_size: -; cdr3_length: 14; cdr3_aa: ASSVTSGSFTNEQF
v_call: TRBV7-2; clone_size: many; cdr3_length: 12; cdr3_aa: ASSLAGRPGEQY
v_call: TRBV20-1; clone_size: -; cdr3_length: 14; cdr3_aa: SFTGTGAQAHYGYT
v_call: TRBV20-1; clone_size: many; cdr3_length: 12; cdr3_aa: SARDQEGWYEQY
v_call: TRBV25-1; clone_size: many; cdr3_length: 12; cdr3_aa: ASRQTGVIIGYT
v_call: TRBV29-1; clone_size: few; cdr3_length: 11; cdr3_aa: SVVRLVVGEAF
v_call: TRBV7-2; clone_size: -; cdr3_length: 13; cdr3_aa: ASSFLAGSSYEQY
v_call: TRBV20-1; clone_size: -; cdr3_length: 11; cdr3_aa: STRIGGGVGYT
v_call: TRBV5-1; clone_size: many; cdr3_length: 12; cdr3_aa: ASSSGQVGYGYT
v_call: TRBV24-1; clone_size: -; cdr3_length: 13; cdr3_aa: ATSEVSGGPETQY
v_call: TRBV7-6; clone_size: few; cdr3_length: 12; cdr3_aa: ASSLDLGDDEQF
v_call: TRBV6-1; clone_size: -; cdr3_length: 14; cdr3_aa: ASSEALLGLDTEAF
v_call: TRBV27; clone_size: many; cdr3_length: 11; cdr3_aa: ASRSYGAYEQY
v_call: TRBV7-9; clone_size: few; cdr3_length: 12; cdr3_aa: ASSLAPPQGTQY
v_call: TRBV27; clone_size: few; cdr3_length: 13; cdr3_aa: ASSLSGGSNEKLF
v_call: TRBV6-2/TRBV6-3; clone_size: few; cdr3_length: 11; cdr3_aa: ASSYRGRSGYT
v_call: TRBV9; clone_size: -; cdr3_length: 13; cdr3_aa: ASSVAQDPEGGYT
v_call: TRBV7-2; clone_size: many; cdr3_length: 10; cdr3_aa: ASSPHKETQY
v_call: TRBV7-2; clone_size: few; cdr3_length: 13; cdr3_aa: ASSLVGGRSSEAF
v_call: TRBV3-1; clone_size: -; cdr3_length: 13; cdr3_aa: ASSPRTGRAYGYT
v_call: TRBV30; clone_size: many; cdr3_length: 12; cdr3_aa: AWSTGGFLNEQF
v_call: TRBV7-2; clone_size: -; cdr3_length: 15; cdr3_aa: ASSISTGTPNNYGYT
v_call: TRBV4-3; clone_size: many; cdr3_length: 17; cdr3_aa: ASSQGTLGSGTEPYEQY
v_call: TRBV5-1; clone_size: -; cdr3_length: 14; cdr3_aa: ASSLEVSQNTGELF
v_call: TRBV5-1; clone_size: many; cdr3_length: 11; cdr3_aa: ASSSIGGETQY
v_call: TRBV20-1; clone_size: -; cdr3_length: 12; cdr3_aa: SARDGTGPGELF
v_call: TRBV15; clone_size: many; cdr3_length: 12; cdr3_aa: ATSLGGGSYGYT
v_call: TRBV11-2; clone_size: -; cdr3_length: 15; cdr3_aa: ASSISAGTGVTDTQY
v_call: TRBV9; clone_size: few; cdr3_length: 11; cdr3_aa: ASSPRGGGELF
v_call: TRBV7-2; clone_size: -; cdr3_length: 16; cdr3_aa: ASSLRLDGGGACYEQY
v_call: TRBV9; clone_size: -; cdr3_length: 14; cdr3_aa: ASSSRQGVGTDTQY
v_call: TRBV5-1; clone_size: -; cdr3_length: 14; cdr3_aa: ASSLGTIGLHTEAF
v_call: TRBV18; clone_size: -; cdr3_length: 12; cdr3_aa: ASSLYSQNYGYT
v_call: TRBV5-1; clone_size: few; cdr3_length: 13; cdr3_aa: ASSTSGGVGYGYT
v_call: TRBV6-2/TRBV6-3; clone_size: -; cdr3_length: 13; cdr3_aa: ASSYTPQSTDGYT
v_call: TRBV7-9; clone_size: few; cdr3_length: 13; cdr3_aa: ASSLAGTGGSPLH
v_call: TRBV7-2; clone_size: few; cdr3_length: 12; cdr3_aa: ASSVGATSYEQY
v_call: TRBV7-9; clone_size: few; cdr3_length: 14; cdr3_aa: ASSLEELLGTGELF
v_call: TRBV11-2; clone_size: many; cdr3_length: 13; cdr3_aa: ASSSLAASYNEQF
v_call: TRBV5-1; clone_size: -; cdr3_length: 13; cdr3_aa: ASSSSGRPDNEQF
v_call: TRBV5-8; clone_size: -; cdr3_length: 14; cdr3_aa: ASSLAGTGTYNEQS
v_call: TRBV7-2; clone_size: few; cdr3_length: 10; cdr3_aa: ASSWTGSGYT
v_call: TRBV28; clone_size: few; cdr3_length: 12; cdr3_aa: ASSVDPTGGSQH
v_call: TRBV3-1; clone_size: few; cdr3_length: 17; cdr3_aa: ASSQIGQGAIYGTDTQY
v_call: TRBV7-7; clone_size: few; cdr3_length: 13; cdr3_aa: ASSTGTGLYNEQF
v_call: TRBV12-3/TRBV12-4; clone_size: many; cdr3_length: 11; cdr3_aa: ASSPQGVDEQY
v_call: TRBV9; clone_size: -; cdr3_length: 11; cdr3_aa: ASSVDWDQPQH
v_call: TRBV6-6; clone_size: many; cdr3_length: 11; cdr3_aa: ASTVGSSYEQY
v_call: TRBV21-1; clone_size: few; cdr3_length: 13; cdr3_aa: ASSKVRDRDSTQY
v_call: TRBV7-2; clone_size: many; cdr3_length: 14; cdr3_aa: ASSLVWTGGYNEQF
v_call: TRBV29-1; clone_size: many; cdr3_length: 11; cdr3_aa: SVVDRPQETQY
v_call: TRBV28; clone_size: -; cdr3_length: 14; cdr3_aa: ASRLIGSGAGETQY
v_call: TRBV20-1; clone_size: few; cdr3_length: 12; cdr3_aa: SATGTATNEKLF
v_call: TRBV12-3/TRBV12-4; clone_size: -; cdr3_length: 14; cdr3_aa: ASSLSRGASADTQY
v_call: TRBV7-2; clone_size: -; cdr3_length: 13; cdr3_aa: ASSLGTTYTGELF
v_call: TRBV4-1; clone_size: -; cdr3_length: 13; cdr3_aa: ASSQALPVNYGYT